The 29 T cell receptor beta chains reported below all come from one sample, sequenced in a study of blood T cell repertoires in COVID-19. Method: immunoSEQ multiplex PCR; TCRdb's copy keeps in-frame clones and lacks some. This table has about 440,000 clones, roughly nine tenths appearing once. The sample was PBMCs or T cells enriched from blood (not recorded which). The receptors were sampled from a woman under 30 with acute COVID-19.

V usage is TRBV28 and J usage is TRBJ2-5, with 9 bases aligning to TRBD2. Germline V gene data show CDR1 as MDHEN and CDR2 as SYDVKM. This CDR3 has 12 residues. With V trimmed by 10 bases and J by 6 bases, 6 bases remained unmatched. This chain's CDR3 is CAITSGPQTQYF. The CDR3 nucleotides read TGTGCCATCACTAGCGGGCCCCAGACCCAGTACTTC. The full variable domain, its missing parts supplied by reference TRBV28 and TRBJ2-5, is DVKVTQSSRYLVKRTGEKVFLECVQDMDHENMFWYRQDPGLGLRLIYFSYDVKMKEKGDIPEGYSVSREKKERFSLILESASTNQTSMYLCAITSGPQTQYFGPGTRLLVL.

The chain couples TRBV28 to TRBJ1-2; TRBD1 might be the D (6 bases). With 2 bases removed from V and 7 bases from J, the gap between germline ends came to 11 bases. Germline V CDR1 and CDR2: MDHEN, SYDVKM. CDR3 length: 13 residues. CDR3: CASSLKQGPGYTF. CDR3 bases: TGTGCCAGCAGTTTAAAACAGGGCCCTGGCTACACCTTC.

The rearrangement joins TRBV6-5 to TRBJ1-4; 9 nucleotides agree with TRBD1. This CDR3 has 15 amino acids. Per the germline V gene, CDR1 is MNHEY and CDR2 is SVGAGI. V shed 0 bases, J shed 9 bases, and the junction held 5 bases outside the gene matches. DNA of the CDR3: TGTGCCAGCAGTTACTCGGGACAGGGATTTCAAAAACTGTTTTTT. It specifies CASSYSGQGFQKLFF.

V gene TRBV6-2 or TRBV6-3 combines with J gene TRBJ1-1; D not certain. This CDR3 has 13 amino acids. V lost 5 bases, J lost 1 base, and 8 bases lay in between. Germline V lookup: CDR1 MNHEY, CDR2 SVGEGT. The chain's CDR3 is CASSMTRNTEAFF. CDR3 nucleotides: TGTGCCAGCAGTATGACAAGGAACACTGAAGCTTTCTTT.

This clone was recorded a few times. The chain employs TRBV9 and TRBJ1-1; D gene unclear. V gave up 4 bases and J gave up 2 bases, with 9 bases separating them. The CDR3 contains 13 residues. Germline V lookup: CDR1 SGDLS, CDR2 YYNGEE. This CDR3 reads CASSPRQNTEAFF. In DNA form, the CDR3 reads TGTGCCAGCAGCCCCCGACAAAACACTGAAGCTTTCTTT.

The rearrangement uses TRBV10-2 and TRBJ1-1; the D gene is possibly TRBD1 (5 bases). This CDR3 is built from 13 residues. The V end was cut by 6 bases, the J end by 4 bases, with 12 bases between. The germline gives CDR1 WSHSY, CDR2 SAAADI. The CDR3 loop reads CASSRSGVTEAFF. Written as DNA, the CDR3 is TGCGCCAGCAGCCGGTCGGGGGTCACTGAAGCTTTCTTT.

A single count supports this clone. The chain links TRBV7-3 to TRBJ2-3, with D possibly being TRBD2 (5 bases). The CDR3 extends over 15 amino acids. Germline lookup yields CDR1 SGHTA and CDR2 FQGTGA. V dropped 2 bases and J dropped 1 base, with 10 bases sitting between them. CDR3 nucleotide sequence: TGTGCCAGCAGCTTAGTACCGGAGGGCACAGATACGCAGTATTTT. Amino acid sequence: CASSLVPEGTDTQYF.

This clone showed up just a few times. V usage is TRBV29-1 and J usage is TRBJ1-1; the D gene is possibly TRBD1 (5 bases). Trimming removed 7 bases at V and 1 base at J, with 7 bases between. This CDR3 region has 11 residues. Germline V gene sequence: CDR1 SQVTM, CDR2 ANQGSEA. The CDR3 protein is CSGQGNTEAFF. CDR3 coding DNA: TGCAGCGGGCAGGGGAACACTGAAGCTTTCTTT.

This chain joins TRBV20-1 and TRBJ1-1; 7 nucleotides match TRBD1. Per germline, CDR1 DFQATT and CDR2 SNEGSKA (reference sequence). This CDR3 contains 15 residues. The trim removed 3 bases at V and 1 base at J, leaving 8 bases unmatched. The CDR3 bases are TGCAGTGCTAGTTACTTCCGGGACAGGAACACTGAAGCTTTCTTT. Amino acid sequence: CSASYFRDRNTEAFF.

The J gene is TRBJ2-7, the V gene TRBV9, with 8 bases identical to TRBD2. The CDR3 has 14 amino acids. The V gene's germline CDR1 is SGDLS and CDR2 YYNGEE. After removal of 2 bases from V and 3 bases from J, the junction contained 4 bases not matched to a gene. CDR3 in amino acids: CASSVGTSIYEQYF. The CDR3 DNA reads TGTGCCAGCAGCGTCGGGACTAGTATCTACGAGCAGTACTTC.

The chain couples TRBV5-4 to TRBJ2-7, with 7 bases identical to TRBD2. The germline V gene encodes CDR1 SGHNT and CDR2 YYREEE (reference sequence). The CDR3 runs 17 residues. The junction had 13 bases not matched to a gene; V was cut back by 4 bases and J by 0 bases. DNA for the CDR3: TGTGCCAGCAGCACACCAGTCGGGGGAGGGACCTCCTACGAGCAGTACTTC. This encodes CASSTPVGGGTSYEQYF.

The V gene is TRBV6-5, the J gene TRBJ1-6; no reliable D call. This CDR3 region has 14 residues. Trimming left V 7 bases short and J 9 bases short, with 16 bases between. Germline V gene sequence: CDR1 MNHEY, CDR2 SVGAGI. CDR3 bases: TGTGCCAGCAATTCCCGGGTTATGATTTCACCCCTCCACTTT. The encoded protein is CASNSRVMISPLHF.

The chain uses TRBV11-2 and TRBJ2-2; D is uncertain. Germline CDR1 reads SGHAT; CDR2 reads FQNNGV. The CDR3 contains 15 residues. V was shortened by 2 bases and J by 3 bases, with 10 bases between the two germline ends. The CDR3 DNA is TGTGCCAGCAGCTTAAGTCAAGAGCACACCGGGGAGCTGTTTTTT. As protein: CASSLSQEHTGELFF.

The chain has TRBV2 and TRBJ2-3; possible D gene TRBD2, 7 bases. CDR3 length: 14 amino acids. The ends were cut back, 4 bases at V and 2 bases at J, with 10 bases in the middle. The germline CDR1 and CDR2 sequences are SNHLY and FYNNEI. The CDR3 DNA is TGTGCCAGCAGTGTTCGGGGGGCCACAGATACGCAGTATTTT. It codes for CASSVRGATDTQYF.

The V gene is TRBV29-1, the J gene TRBJ1-1; no clear D. Germline V gene lookup returns CDR1 SQVTM and CDR2 ANQGSEA. Between the trimmed V and J ends, which lost 4 bases and 4 bases, there was a span of 7 bases. The CDR3 consists of 11 residues. CDR3 protein: CSVGRSTEAFF. The CDR3 DNA is TGCAGCGTTGGGAGGAGCACTGAAGCTTTCTTT.

This clone was counted once. This chain links TRBV6-4 with TRBJ1-2; 7 nucleotides align to TRBD1. The CDR3 extends over 13 amino acids. V shed 3 bases, J shed 8 bases, and the junction held 6 bases outside the gene matches. Germline lookup yields CDR1 MRHNA and CDR2 SNTAGT. CDR3 in amino acids: CASSEGQASGYTF. Here the CDR3 DNA reads TGTGCCAGCAGTGAAGGACAGGCCAGCGGCTACACCTTC.

The chain is built from TRBV6-5 and TRBJ1-1, with D perhaps TRBD1 (5 bases). The ends were cut back, 0 bases at V and 8 bases at J, with 16 bases in the middle. This CDR3 contains 15 residues. Germline V gene lookup returns CDR1 MNHEY and CDR2 SVGAGI. The CDR3 here is CASSYSRSGLSEAFF. The CDR3 DNA reads as TGTGCCAGCAGTTACTCGAGGTCAGGGTTATCCGAAGCTTTCTTT.

In nucleotides, the CDR3 is TGTGCCAGCAGTTTATCGGGGGGGAGCGGGAGGCCTCCCTACGAGCAGTACTTC. Protein sequence: CASSLSGGSGRPPYEQYF. The chain employs TRBV27 and TRBJ2-7; 9 nucleotides match TRBD2. Germline CDR1 MNHEY, CDR2 SMNVEV (reference sequence). With V trimmed by 0 bases and J by 2 bases, 11 bases remained unmatched. There are 18 residues in the CDR3.

The chain has TRBV10-1 and TRBJ2-7; the D is unclear. Germline V gene lookup returns CDR1 WNHNN and CDR2 SYGVQD (reference sequence). The CDR3 runs to 12 residues. The ends were cut back, 4 bases at V and 0 bases at J, with 4 bases in the middle. The CDR3, as DNA: TGCGCCAGCAGTGGTAGCTCCTACGAGCAGTACTTC. It yields the protein CASSGSSYEQYF.

This chain joins TRBV27 and TRBJ1-2; 7 nucleotides agree with TRBD1. From germline, CDR1 is MNHEY and CDR2 SMNVEV (reference sequence). CDR3 length: 13 amino acids. With V trimmed by 4 bases and J by 5 bases, 4 bases remained unmatched. The CDR3 sequence is CASSSDRAYGYTF. The CDR3 DNA reads TGTGCCAGCAGTTCTGACAGGGCGTATGGCTACACCTTC.

A few counts support this clone. J is TRBJ2-1 and V is TRBV4-3, with D maybe TRBD2 (5 bases). Germline V gene sequence: CDR1 LGHNA, CDR2 YSLEER. V gave up 0 bases and J gave up 12 bases, with 15 bases separating them. This CDR3 contains 14 residues. The CDR3 region is CASSQDRSSRGQFF. The CDR3 nucleotides are TGCGCCAGCAGCCAAGATCGAAGCAGTCGGGGGCAGTTCTTC.

In its sample, this clone was seen once. The rearrangement links TRBV27 to TRBJ1-6; unclear D gene. Between the trimmed V and J ends, which lost 6 bases and 0 bases, there was a span of 18 bases. The germline V gene has CDR1 MNHEY and CDR2 SMNVEV (reference sequence). The CDR3 sequence is 18 residues long. The chain's CDR3 is CASRHRLTQSSYNSPLHF. The CDR3 region has the DNA TGTGCCAGCAGGCACAGATTAACACAGAGCTCCTATAATTCACCCCTCCACTTT.

This chain connects TRBV7-2 to TRBJ2-1, with 8 bases matching TRBD2. The CDR3 loop spans 16 amino acids. V dropped 5 bases and J dropped 7; count of bases not matched to a gene: 13. The germline gives CDR1 SGHTA, CDR2 FQGNSA. The CDR3 region has the DNA TGTGCCAGCAGCCCACGGGGGGGCCTTTCCGTGAATGAGCAGTTCTTC. This codes for CASSPRGGLSVNEQFF.

V and J are TRBV4-1 and TRBJ1-5; 7 bases align to TRBD1. Germline CDR1 reads MGHRA; CDR2 reads YSYEKL. After removal of 2 bases from V and 6 bases from J, the junction contained 7 bases not matched to a gene. The CDR3 has 15 residues. The CDR3 sequence is CASSQTDREFQPQHF. As DNA, the CDR3 is TGCGCCAGCAGCCAAACCGACAGGGAATTTCAGCCCCAGCATTTT.

The V and J genes are TRBV29-1 and TRBJ1-2; a weak D match, TRBD1 (6 bases). The V gene's germline CDR1 is SQVTM and CDR2 ANQGSEA. Deletions cut 4 bases from V and 3 bases from J, with 6 bases between. The CDR3 is 11 amino acids. Written as DNA, the CDR3 is TGCAGCGTTGGACAGGACTATGGCTACACCTTC. The encoded protein is CSVGQDYGYTF. Full variable domain (missing parts from reference TRBV29-1 and TRBJ1-2): SAVISQKPSRDICQRGTSLTIQCQVDSQVTMMFWYRQQPGQSLTLIATANQGSEATYESGFVIDKFPISRPNLTFSTLTVSNMSPEDSSIYLCSVGQDYGYTFGSGTRLTVV.

The chain is built from TRBV10-3 and TRBJ2-3; TRBD2 matches at 13 bases. The CDR3 consists of 18 residues. Trimming removed 8 bases from V and 0 bases from J; junction bases left unmatched: 11. Looked up from germline, CDR1 is ENHRY and CDR2 is SYGVKD. CDR3 loop: CAIQTSGGAIYSTDTQYF. The CDR3 DNA follows: TGTGCCATCCAAACTAGCGGGGGGGCCATTTATAGCACAGATACGCAGTATTTT.

The V gene is TRBV7-8, the J gene TRBJ1-1; tentatively, D is TRBD1 (6 bases). Looked up from germline, CDR1 is SGHVS and CDR2 is FQNEAQ. V was trimmed by 0 bases and J by 1 base, leaving 9 bases between them. The CDR3 spans 15 residues. The CDR3 sequence: CASSLAGAGNTEAFF. DNA for the CDR3: TGTGCCAGCAGCTTAGCGGGGGCGGGGAACACTGAAGCTTTCTTT.

This clone was detected only once. The chain has TRBV6-5 and TRBJ1-3; TRBD1 might be the D (6 bases). Germline-derived CDR1 and CDR2 are MNHEY and SVGAGI. The CDR3 has 12 residues. With 8 bases removed from V and 7 bases from J, the gap between germline ends came to 12 bases. The CDR3 DNA reads as TGTGCCAGCCGGGATCAGGGGAACACCATATATTTT. Translating it yields CASRDQGNTIYF.

The gene calls are TRBV9 and TRBJ1-1; a weak D match, TRBD1 (6 bases). The germline V gene has CDR1 SGDLS and CDR2 YYNGEE. V shed 4 bases and J shed 1 base, with 11 bases lying between them. The CDR3 runs to 14 residues. This CDR3 is CASSPKDRNTEAFF. The CDR3 DNA is TGTGCCAGCAGCCCAAAGGACAGGAACACTGAAGCTTTCTTT.